These 8 T cell receptor beta chains were sequenced from one sample in a study of blood T cell repertoires in COVID-19 (dated by TCRdb to the early 2020s). The library came from the immunoSEQ multiplex PCR assay. Imported from immuneACCESS, the table was reduced by TCRdb to in-frame sequences with V and J called. These copies leave out some clones; in studies compared against another copy, an unresolved V gene accounts for under half, and the cause of the remainder is not known. The table for this sample lists roughly 280,000 clones; 80% to 90% of them were counted only once. Under 3% of the sample rests with the top ten. What was sequenced was PBMCs or T cells enriched from blood (not recorded which). These TCRs come from a woman between 18 and 30 years old who had recovered from COVID-19.

This clone was counted between two and nine times. The chain carries TRBV28 and TRBJ1-1; D ambiguous. CDR3 size: 13 residues. Trimming left V 7 bases short and J 5 bases short, with 14 bases between. Germline assignment: CDR1 MDHEN and CDR2 SYDVKM. The DNA of the CDR3 is TGTGCCAGCACCGTGGCGGGTAGAACTGAAGCTTTCTTT. Its protein is CASTVAGRTEAFF.

The gene calls are TRBV5-5 and TRBJ2-3; 8 positions match TRBD1. The CDR3 runs 15 residues. In germline, CDR1 is SGHKS, CDR2 YYEKEE (reference sequence). V was pared by 2 bases and J by 1 base, with 3 bases of the junction left unmatched. CDR3 bases: TGTGCCAGCAGCTTCTCAGGGGGCCGCACAGATACGCAGTATTTT. Translating gives CASSFSGGRTDTQYF.

The genes are TRBV29-1 and TRBJ1-2; tentative D call: TRBD1 (6 bases). The CDR3 loop spans 13 amino acids. Germline V gene lookup returns CDR1 SQVTM and CDR2 ANQGSEA. The ends were cut back, 6 bases at V and 7 bases at J, with 18 bases in the middle. The CDR3 loop is CSVFIQGRGGYTF. CDR3 nucleotides: TGCAGCGTATTTATTCAGGGGAGGGGTGGCTACACCTTC.

Comment on this clone: A junction boundary mismatches the germline segment, possibly from a read error. The rearrangement joins TRBV10-3 to TRBJ2-7; possibly TRBD1 for D (5 bases). CDR3 length equals 15 residues. Germline CDR1 and CDR2: ENHRY and SYGVKD. CDR3 residues: CAIRELGANTYEQYF. In DNA form, the CDR3 reads TGTGCCATCAGAGAGTTAGGGGCCAACACCTACGAGCAGTACTTC.

The chain uses TRBV9 and TRBJ1-1, with D unclear. Trimming took 0 bases from V and 1 from J, leaving 4 bases between them. The germline CDR1 and CDR2 sequences are SGDLS and YYNGEE. CDR3 length equals 13 residues. The CDR3 loop is CASSVDTNTEAFF. CDR3 nucleotides: TGTGCCAGCAGCGTAGACACGAACACTGAAGCTTTCTTT. The full variable domain, with the rest looked up from reference TRBV9 and TRBJ1-1, is DSGVTQTPKHLITATGQRVTLRCSPRSGDLSVYWYQQSLDQGLQFLIQYYNGEERAKGNILERFSAQQFPDLHSELNLSSLELGDSALYFCASSVDTNTEAFFGQGTRLTVV.

The CDR3 sequence is CASSLGAGAYGTEAFF. DNA for the CDR3: TGTGCCAGCAGCCTGGGCGCGGGGGCTTACGGAACTGAAGCTTTCTTT. The chain employs TRBV5-6 and TRBJ1-1, with D tentatively TRBD1 (6 bases). Trimming shortened V by 4 bases and J by 5 bases, and 21 bases separated the two germline ends. Germline V lookup: CDR1 SGHDT, CDR2 YYEEEE. CDR3 length: 16 amino acids.

The chain recombines TRBV5-5 with TRBJ1-5; 7 nucleotides agree with TRBD1. Germline loops: CDR1 SGHKS, CDR2 YYEKEE (reference sequence). V trimming: 4 bases; J trimming: 2 bases; junction bases outside the gene matches: 9. This CDR3 is built from 16 residues. This CDR3 reads CASSPREGARNQPQHF. The CDR3 bases are TGTGCCAGCAGCCCTCGGGAGGGGGCACGCAATCAGCCCCAGCATTTT.

The chain employs TRBV6-5 and TRBJ1-1; 7 positions match TRBD1. This CDR3 is 13 amino acids long. V lost 4 bases to trimming and J lost 4 bases; unmatched junction nucleotides: 3. CDR1 MNHEY and CDR2 SVGAGI come from the germline V gene. Written as DNA, the CDR3 is TGTGCCAGCAGTTGGGGACAGCTCACTGAAGCTTTCTTT. Translated, it gives CASSWGQLTEAFF.